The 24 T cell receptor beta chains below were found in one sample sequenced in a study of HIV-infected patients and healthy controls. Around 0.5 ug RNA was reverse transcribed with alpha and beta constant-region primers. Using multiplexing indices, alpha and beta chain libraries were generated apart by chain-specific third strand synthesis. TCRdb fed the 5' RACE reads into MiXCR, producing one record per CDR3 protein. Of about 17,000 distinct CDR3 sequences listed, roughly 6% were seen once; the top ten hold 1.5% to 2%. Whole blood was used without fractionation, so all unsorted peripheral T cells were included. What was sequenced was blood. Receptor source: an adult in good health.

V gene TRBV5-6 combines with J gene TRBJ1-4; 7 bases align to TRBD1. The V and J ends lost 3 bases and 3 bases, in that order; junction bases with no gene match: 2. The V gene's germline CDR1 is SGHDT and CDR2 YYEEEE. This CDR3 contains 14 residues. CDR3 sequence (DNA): TGTGCCAGCAGCTCGGACAGGCCTAATGAAAAACTGTTTTTT. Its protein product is CASSSDRPNEKLFF.

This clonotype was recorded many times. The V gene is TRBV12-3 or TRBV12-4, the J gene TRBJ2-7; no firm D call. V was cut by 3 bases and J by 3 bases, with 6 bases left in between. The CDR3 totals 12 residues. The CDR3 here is CASSFGFYEQYF. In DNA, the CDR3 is TGTGCCAGCAGTTTTGGGTTCTACGAGCAGTACTTC.

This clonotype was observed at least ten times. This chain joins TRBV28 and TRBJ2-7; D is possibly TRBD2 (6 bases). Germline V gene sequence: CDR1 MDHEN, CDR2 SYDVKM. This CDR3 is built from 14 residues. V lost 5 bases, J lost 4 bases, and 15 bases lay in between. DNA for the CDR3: TGTGCCAGCAGTCGGGGGACCCTATGGTACGAGCAGTACTTC. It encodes CASSRGTLWYEQYF.

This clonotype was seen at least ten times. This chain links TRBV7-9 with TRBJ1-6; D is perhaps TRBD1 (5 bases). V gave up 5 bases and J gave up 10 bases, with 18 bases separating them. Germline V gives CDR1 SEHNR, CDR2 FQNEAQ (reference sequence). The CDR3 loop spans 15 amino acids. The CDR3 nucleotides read TGTGCCAGCAGCCGAGTTACAGGAAAGGGCTCACCCCTCCACTTT. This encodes CASSRVTGKGSPLHF.

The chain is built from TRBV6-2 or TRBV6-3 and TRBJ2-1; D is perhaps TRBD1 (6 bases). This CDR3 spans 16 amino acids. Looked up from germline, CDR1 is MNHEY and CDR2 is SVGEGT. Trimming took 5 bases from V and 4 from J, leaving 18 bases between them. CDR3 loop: CASSDQGHPSYNEQFF. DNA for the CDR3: TGTGCCAGCAGTGACCAGGGGCACCCCTCGTACAATGAGCAGTTCTTC.

This CDR3 is CASSPPGRQETQYF. CDR3 coding DNA: TGTGCCAGCAGTCCGCCAGGAAGACAAGAGACCCAGTACTTC. This rearrangement joins TRBV12-3 or TRBV12-4 to TRBJ2-5; D call uncertain. This CDR3 is built from 14 residues. V was clipped by 5 bases and J by 2 bases, with 12 bases between them.

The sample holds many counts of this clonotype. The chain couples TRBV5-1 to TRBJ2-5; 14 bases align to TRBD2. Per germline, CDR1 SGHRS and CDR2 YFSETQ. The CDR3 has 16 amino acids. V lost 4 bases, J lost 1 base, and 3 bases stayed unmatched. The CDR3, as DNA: TGCGCCAGCAGCGCGGGACTAGCGGGGGTCCAAGAGACCCAGTACTTC. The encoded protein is CASSAGLAGVQETQYF. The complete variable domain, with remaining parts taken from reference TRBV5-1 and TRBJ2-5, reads KAGVTQTPRYLIKTRGQQVTLSCSPISGHRSVSWYQQTPGQGLQFLFEYFSETQRNKGNFPGRFSGRQFSNSRSEMNVSTLELGDSALYLCASSAGLAGVQETQYFGPGTRLLVL.

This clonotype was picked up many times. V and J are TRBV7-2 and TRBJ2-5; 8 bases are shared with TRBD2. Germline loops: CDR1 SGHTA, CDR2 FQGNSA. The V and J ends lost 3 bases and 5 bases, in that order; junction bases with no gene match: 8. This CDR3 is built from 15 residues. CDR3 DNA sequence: TGTGCCAGCAGCTTGAGCGGGGGCTATGGGGAGACCCAGTACTTC. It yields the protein CASSLSGGYGETQYF.

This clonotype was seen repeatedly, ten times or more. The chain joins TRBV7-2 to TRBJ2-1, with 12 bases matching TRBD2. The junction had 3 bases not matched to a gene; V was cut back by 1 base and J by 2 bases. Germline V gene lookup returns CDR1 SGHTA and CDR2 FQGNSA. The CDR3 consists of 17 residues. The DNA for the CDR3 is TGTGCCAGCAGCTTAGATTCTAGCGGGGGGGCCTACAATGAGCAGTTCTTC. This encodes CASSLDSSGGAYNEQFF.

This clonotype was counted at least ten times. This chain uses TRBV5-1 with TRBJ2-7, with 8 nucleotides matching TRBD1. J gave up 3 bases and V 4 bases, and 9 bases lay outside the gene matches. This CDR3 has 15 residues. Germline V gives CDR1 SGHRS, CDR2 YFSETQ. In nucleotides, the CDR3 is TGCGCCAGCAGCGCTACCGGGACAGGATTCTACGAGCAGTACTTC. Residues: CASSATGTGFYEQYF.

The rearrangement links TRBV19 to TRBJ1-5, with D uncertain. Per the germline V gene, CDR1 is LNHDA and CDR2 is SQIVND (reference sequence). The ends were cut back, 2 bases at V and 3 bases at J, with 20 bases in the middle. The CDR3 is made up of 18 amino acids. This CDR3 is CASSITGSWQFDNQPQHF. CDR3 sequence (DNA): TGTGCCAGTAGTATAACCGGTAGCTGGCAGTTCGACAATCAGCCCCAGCATTTT.

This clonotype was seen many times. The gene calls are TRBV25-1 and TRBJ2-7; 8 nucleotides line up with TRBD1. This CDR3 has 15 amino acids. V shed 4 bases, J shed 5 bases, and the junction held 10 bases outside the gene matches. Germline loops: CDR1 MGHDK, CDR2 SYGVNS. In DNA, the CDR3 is TGTGCCAGCAGTGCCCCCCAGGGGGCAGGCCACGAGCAGTACTTC. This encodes CASSAPQGAGHEQYF.

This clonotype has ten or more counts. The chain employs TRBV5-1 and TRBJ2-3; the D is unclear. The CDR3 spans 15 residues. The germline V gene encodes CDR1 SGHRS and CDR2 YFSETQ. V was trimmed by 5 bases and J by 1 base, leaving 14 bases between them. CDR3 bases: TGCGCCAGCAGTCAAAACCGGCCAGGCACAGATACGCAGTATTTT. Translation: CASSQNRPGTDTQYF.

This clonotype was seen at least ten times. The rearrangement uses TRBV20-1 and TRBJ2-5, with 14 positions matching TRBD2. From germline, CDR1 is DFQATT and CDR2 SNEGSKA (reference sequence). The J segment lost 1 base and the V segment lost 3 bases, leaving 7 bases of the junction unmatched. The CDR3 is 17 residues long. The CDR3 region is CSASLWGLAGVQETQYF. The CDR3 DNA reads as TGCAGTGCTAGTTTATGGGGACTAGCGGGGGTCCAAGAGACCCAGTACTTC.

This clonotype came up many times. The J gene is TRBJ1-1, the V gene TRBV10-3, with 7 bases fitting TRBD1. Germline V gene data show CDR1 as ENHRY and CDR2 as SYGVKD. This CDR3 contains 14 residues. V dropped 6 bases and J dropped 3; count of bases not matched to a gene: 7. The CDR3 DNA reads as TGTGCCATCAGCGCCGGGACAGCATACACTGAAGCTTTCTTT. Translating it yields CAISAGTAYTEAFF.

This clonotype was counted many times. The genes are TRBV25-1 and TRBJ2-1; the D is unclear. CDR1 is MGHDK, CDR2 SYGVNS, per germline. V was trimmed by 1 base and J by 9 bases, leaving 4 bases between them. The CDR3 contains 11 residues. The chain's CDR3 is CASSEFFEQFF. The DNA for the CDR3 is TGTGCCAGCAGTGAATTTTTTGAGCAGTTCTTC.

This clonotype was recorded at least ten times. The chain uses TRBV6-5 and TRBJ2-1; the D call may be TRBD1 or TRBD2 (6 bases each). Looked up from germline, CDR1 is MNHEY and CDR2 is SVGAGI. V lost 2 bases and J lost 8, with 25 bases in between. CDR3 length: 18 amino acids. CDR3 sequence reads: CASSYHAPLALGGDEQFF. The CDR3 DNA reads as TGTGCCAGCAGTTACCATGCCCCCCTGGCCCTGGGGGGCGATGAGCAGTTCTTC.

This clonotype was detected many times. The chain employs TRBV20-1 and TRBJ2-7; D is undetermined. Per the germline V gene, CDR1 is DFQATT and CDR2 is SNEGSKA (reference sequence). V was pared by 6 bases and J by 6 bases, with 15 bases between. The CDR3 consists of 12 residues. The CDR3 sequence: CSAPPGAPEQYF. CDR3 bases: TGCAGTGCCCCTCCCGGAGCGCCCGAGCAGTACTTC.

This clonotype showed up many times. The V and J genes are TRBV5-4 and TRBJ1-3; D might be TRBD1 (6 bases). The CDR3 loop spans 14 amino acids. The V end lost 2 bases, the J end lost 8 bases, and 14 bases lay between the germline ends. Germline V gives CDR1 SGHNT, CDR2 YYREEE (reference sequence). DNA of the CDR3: TGTGCCAGCAGCTTAGGGCCCAGGGGAGACACCATATATTTT. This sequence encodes CASSLGPRGDTIYF.

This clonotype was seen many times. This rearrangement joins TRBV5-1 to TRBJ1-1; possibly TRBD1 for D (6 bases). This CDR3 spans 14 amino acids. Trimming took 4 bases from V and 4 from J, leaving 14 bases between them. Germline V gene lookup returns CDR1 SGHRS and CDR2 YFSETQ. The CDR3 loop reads CASSGRGQSTEAFF. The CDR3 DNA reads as TGCGCCAGCAGCGGCCGGGGGCAGAGCACTGAAGCTTTCTTT.

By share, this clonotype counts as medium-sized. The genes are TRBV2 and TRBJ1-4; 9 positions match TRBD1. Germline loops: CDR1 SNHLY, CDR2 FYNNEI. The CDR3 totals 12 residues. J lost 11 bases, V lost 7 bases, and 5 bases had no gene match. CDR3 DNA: TGTGCCAGCACTGGGACAGGGATGAAACTGTTTTTT. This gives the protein CASTGTGMKLFF. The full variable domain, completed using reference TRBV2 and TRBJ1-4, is EPEVTQTPSHQVTQMGQEVILRCVPISNHLYFYWYRQILGQKVEFLVSFYNNEISEKSEIFDDQFSVERPDGSNFTLKIRSTKLEDSAMYFCASTGTGMKLFFGSGTQLSVL.

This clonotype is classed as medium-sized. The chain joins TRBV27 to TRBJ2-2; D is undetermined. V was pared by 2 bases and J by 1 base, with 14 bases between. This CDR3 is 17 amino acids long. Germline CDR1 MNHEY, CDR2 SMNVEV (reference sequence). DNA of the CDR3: TGTGCCAGCAGTTTACTTGAGACGGTGAAGAACACCGGGGAGCTGTTTTTT. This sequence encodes CASSLLETVKNTGELFF.

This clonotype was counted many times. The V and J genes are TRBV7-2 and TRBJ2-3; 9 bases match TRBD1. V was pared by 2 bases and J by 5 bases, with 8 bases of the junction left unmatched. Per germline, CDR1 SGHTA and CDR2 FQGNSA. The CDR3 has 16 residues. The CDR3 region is CASSLLDRGVRDTQYF. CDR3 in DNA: TGTGCCAGCAGCTTACTTGACAGGGGGGTTCGAGATACGCAGTATTTT.

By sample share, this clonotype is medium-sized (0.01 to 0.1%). In nucleotides, the CDR3 is TGTGCCAGCAGTTTCGGGGGGGCCGAGCAGTTCTTC. Its protein product is CASSFGGAEQFF. This sequence joins TRBV5-6 and TRBJ2-1; 8 bases align to TRBD2. The V segment lost 5 bases and the J segment 10 bases; nucleotides outside the gene matches: 5. CDR1 and CDR2 from the germline V gene are SGHDT and YYEEEE. There are 12 residues in the CDR3.